The rows below give T cell receptor beta chains drawn from one sample of a study of PD-1 blockade in classical Hodgkin lymphoma. Clones were read by immunoSEQ multiplex PCR, and TCRdb kept only the in-frame ones, dropping some. Among 25,000 to 35,000 clones listed, 88% were seen once. Sequencing was performed on CD4+ T cells from blood. The source is a human donor with classical Hodgkin lymphoma. CDR3s leave out the opening cysteine and the closing phenylalanine or tryptophan. Fields, in order: J gene, V gene, CDR3 protein.

j_call: TRBJ1-6; v_call: TRBV2; cdr3_aa: ASSAANSPLH
j_call: TRBJ2-1; v_call: TRBV28; cdr3_aa: ASTTPNSGYNEQF
j_call: TRBJ1-2; v_call: TRBV2; cdr3_aa: ASSVEANYGYT
j_call: TRBJ1-2; v_call: TRBV6-5; cdr3_aa: ASSQGRLVYGYT
j_call: TRBJ2-5; v_call: TRBV5-8; cdr3_aa: ASSKRDLDLQETQY
j_call: TRBJ2-2; v_call: TRBV5-1; cdr3_aa: ASSLDSRGRGRAGELF
j_call: TRBJ2-7; v_call: TRBV7-9; cdr3_aa: ASSLAGGPYEQY
j_call: TRBJ1-3; v_call: TRBV27; cdr3_aa: ASSLSGGNSGNTIY
j_call: TRBJ1-1; v_call: TRBV6-1; cdr3_aa: ASSEVGTNTEAF
j_call: TRBJ1-1; v_call: TRBV7-9; cdr3_aa: ASSTGGTVNTEAF
j_call: TRBJ2-3; v_call: TRBV15; cdr3_aa: ATSRDGQALKDTQY
j_call: TRBJ2-1; v_call: TRBV2; cdr3_aa: ASSTSGRFYNEQF
j_call: TRBJ2-1; v_call: TRBV7-9; cdr3_aa: AGGTGESNEQF
j_call: TRBJ1-2; v_call: TRBV5-4; cdr3_aa: ASRPPRGEPGYT
j_call: TRBJ2-2; v_call: TRBV6-1; cdr3_aa: ASTPGQVNTGELF
j_call: TRBJ2-1; v_call: TRBV29-1; cdr3_aa: SAPAGLGQF
j_call: TRBJ1-2; v_call: TRBV28; cdr3_aa: AIQTGTGDYGYT
j_call: TRBJ1-6; v_call: TRBV30; cdr3_aa: AWSVWTMGSPLH